The 32 T cell receptor beta chains below come from one sample, sequenced in a study of cytomegalovirus exposure and HLA in healthy donors. The PCR had 60 Vbeta and 13 Jbeta primers. Profiled with immunoSEQ multiplex PCR; TCRdb holds only in-frame clones, not every one. This table has roughly 130,000 clones, 65% to 90% appearing once. The sequenced material came from PBMCs. These TCRs come from a young man in good health and CMV-seronegative.

The J gene is TRBJ1-1, the V gene TRBV28; TRBD1 agrees at 7 bases. With 2 bases clipped from V and 11 bases from J, the junction kept 8 bases outside the gene matches. Germline V gene lookup returns CDR1 MDHEN and CDR2 SYDVKM. The CDR3 totals 13 residues. The CDR3 region is CASSLSRQGWAFF. The CDR3 DNA reads TGTGCCAGCAGTTTAAGCCGACAGGGTTGGGCTTTCTTT.

V gene TRBV6-5 combines with J gene TRBJ1-1; possible D gene TRBD1, 6 bases. Looked up from germline, CDR1 is MNHEY and CDR2 is SVGAGI. V was cut by 6 bases and J by 8 bases, with 10 bases left in between. This CDR3 has 11 residues. The CDR3 bases are TGTGCCAGCAGGTCCGGGACAGAAGCTTTCTTT. Protein product: CASRSGTEAFF.

The chain couples TRBV2 to TRBJ2-2; 10 bases agree with TRBD1. The V and J ends lost 4 bases and 4 bases, in that order; junction bases with no gene match: 3. This CDR3 has 15 amino acids. CDR1 and CDR2 (germline): SNHLY, FYNNEI. The CDR3 DNA sequence: TGTGCCAGCAGTGCCGGACAGGGGGGCACCGGGGAGCTGTTTTTT. Protein sequence: CASSAGQGGTGELFF.

V is TRBV5-1 and J is TRBJ2-7; 12 bases fit TRBD2. The CDR3 has 16 residues. Germline trimming cut 2 bases from V and 12 bases from J; bases unmatched to any gene: 15. Germline V gene sequence: CDR1 SGHRS, CDR2 YFSETQ. The CDR3 loop reads CASSLVVSTSGGLGYF. The CDR3 DNA follows: TGCGCCAGCAGCTTAGTGGTTTCCACTAGCGGGGGGCTCGGGTACTTC.

The chain is built from TRBV27 and TRBJ2-1, with a tentative D call TRBD2 (5 bases). This CDR3 region has 16 residues. CDR1 is MNHEY and CDR2 is SMNVEV in the germline V gene (reference sequence). Trimming cost V 2 bases and J 2 bases, with 13 bases left between them. CDR3 in DNA: TGTGCCAGCAGTTTACAGAGAACCGGGACCTACAATGAGCAGTTCTTC. This encodes CASSLQRTGTYNEQFF.

This sequence joins TRBV5-1 and TRBJ1-1; D is undetermined. V lost 4 bases and J 1 base, leaving 11 bases between the germline ends. CDR3 length: 14 amino acids. Germline CDR1 reads SGHRS; CDR2 reads YFSETQ. Here the CDR3 reads CASSRTAGNTEAFF. DNA for the CDR3: TGCGCCAGCAGCCGTACGGCGGGGAACACTGAAGCTTTCTTT.

The chain employs TRBV29-1 and TRBJ1-1; D is perhaps TRBD1 (5 bases). Germline V CDR1 and CDR2: SQVTM, ANQGSEA. V lost 4 bases and J 2 bases, leaving 11 bases between the germline ends. The CDR3 is 13 amino acids. CDR3 nucleotide sequence: TGCAGCGTTGCAGGGAAACTCAACACTGAAGCTTTCTTT. Residues: CSVAGKLNTEAFF.

This rearrangement joins TRBV5-1 to TRBJ2-5; a weak D match, TRBD2 (7 bases). Trimming pared 2 bases from V and 5 bases from J, leaving 28 bases between. The CDR3 totals 19 residues. The germline V gene has CDR1 SGHRS and CDR2 YFSETQ. The CDR3 sequence is CASSLGPAGRRGLGETQYF. The CDR3 DNA sequence: TGCGCCAGCAGCTTAGGGCCCGCGGGACGGCGGGGGCTAGGGGAGACCCAGTACTTC.

This clone was counted only a few times. The rearrangement joins TRBV5-6 to TRBJ1-5; tentatively, D is TRBD1 (5 bases). Germline CDR1 SGHDT, CDR2 YYEEEE. With 3 bases removed from V and 4 bases from J, the gap between germline ends came to 8 bases. CDR3 size: 13 residues. CDR3 bases: TGTGCCAGCAGCTGGGGGGTAAATCAGCCCCAGCATTTT. Its translation is CASSWGVNQPQHF. The full variable domain, completed using reference TRBV5-6 and TRBJ1-5, is DAGVTQSPTHLIKTRGQQVTLRCSPKSGHDTVSWYQQALGQGPQFIFQYYEEEERQRGNFPDRFSGHQFPNYSSELNVNALLLGDSALYLCASSWGVNQPQHFGDGTRLSIL.

This rearrangement joins TRBV25-1 to TRBJ2-1, with 11 bases that match TRBD1. CDR1 is MGHDK, CDR2 SYGVNS, per germline. J lost 7 bases, V lost 1 base, and 6 bases had no gene match. This CDR3 has 16 residues. The CDR3 spells CASSEFRGQGANEQFF. DNA of the CDR3: TGTGCCAGCAGTGAATTTCGAGGACAGGGGGCGAATGAGCAGTTCTTC.

The gene calls are TRBV30 and TRBJ1-5, with a possible D match to TRBD1 (5 bases). The CDR3 extends over 13 amino acids. From germline, CDR1 is GTSNPN and CDR2 SVGIG (reference sequence). V was shortened by 1 base and J by 5 bases, with 9 bases between the two germline ends. The CDR3, as DNA: TGTGCCTGGAGTGAGGCAGGGCATCAGCCCCAGCATTTT. Its translation: CAWSEAGHQPQHF. Complete variable domain (other parts from reference TRBV30 and TRBJ1-5): SQTIHQWPATLVQPVGSPLSLECTVEGTSNPNLYWYRQAAGRGLQLLFYSVGIGQISSEVPQNLSASRPQDRQFILSSKKLLLSDSGFYLCAWSEAGHQPQHFGDGTRLSIL.

V is TRBV30 and J is TRBJ2-5; tentative D call: TRBD2 (6 bases). This CDR3 is built from 13 residues. Germline V CDR1 and CDR2: GTSNPN, SVGIG (reference sequence). V was clipped by 5 bases and J by 5 bases, with 15 bases between them. The CDR3 nucleotides are TGTGCCTGGGACCACCAACGGGGGGAGACCCAGTACTTC. Its protein product is CAWDHQRGETQYF.

The V and J genes are TRBV27 and TRBJ2-1; 14 bases align to TRBD2. The trim removed 4 bases at V and 0 bases at J, leaving 5 bases unmatched. The CDR3 covers 18 residues. Germline loops: CDR1 MNHEY, CDR2 SMNVEV (reference sequence). The CDR3 region is CASSWTSGGLTSYNEQFF. The CDR3, as DNA: TGTGCCAGCAGTTGGACTAGCGGGGGGCTCACCTCCTACAATGAGCAGTTCTTC.

This clone has just one count. At one end, the junction sequence differs from germline, possibly due to a read error. J is TRBJ1-1 and V is TRBV11-2, with D maybe TRBD1 (6 bases). Germline values: CDR1 SGHAT, CDR2 FQNNGV. This CDR3 has 13 amino acids. The CDR3 sequence is CASSLGRIEQGSF. The CDR3 nucleotides are TGTGCCAGCAGCTTAGGTCGTATTGAACAGGGCTCTTTT.

This clone has just a few counts. The chain links TRBV29-1 to TRBJ1-4; 7 bases are a match to TRBD1. The CDR3 contains 15 residues. Germline lookup yields CDR1 SQVTM and CDR2 ANQGSEA. Trimming cost V 5 bases and J 5 bases; bases outside gene matches: 11. The CDR3 nucleotides are TGCAGCGTTCAAACCGGGACAGATAGAAATGAAAAACTGTTTTTT. Residues: CSVQTGTDRNEKLFF. The whole variable domain, filled in from reference TRBV29-1 and TRBJ1-4, reads SAVISQKPSRDICQRGTSLTIQCQVDSQVTMMFWYRQQPGQSLTLIATANQGSEATYESGFVIDKFPISRPNLTFSTLTVSNMSPEDSSIYLCSVQTGTDRNEKLFFGSGTQLSVL.

In nucleotides, the CDR3 is TGTGCCTCTCACATCACTGAAGCTTTCTTT. Protein sequence: CASHITEAFF. The chain recombines TRBV30 with TRBJ1-1, with D unresolved. Germline CDR1 GTSNPN, CDR2 SVGIG (reference sequence). This CDR3 has 10 amino acids. V lost 7 bases and J 4 bases, leaving 7 bases between the germline ends. The full variable domain, rest sourced from reference TRBV30 and TRBJ1-1, is SQTIHQWPATLVQPVGSPLSLECTVEGTSNPNLYWYRQAAGRGLQLLFYSVGIGQISSEVPQNLSASRPQDRQFILSSKKLLLSDSGFYLCASHITEAFFGQGTRLTVV.

V is TRBV5-5 and J is TRBJ1-5, with no clear D. The CDR3 has 14 amino acids. Trimming left V 0 bases short and J 4 bases short, with 8 bases between. Germline assignment: CDR1 SGHKS and CDR2 YYEKEE (reference sequence). The CDR3 region has the DNA TGTGCCAGCAGCTTGGCCGGGGATAATCAGCCCCAGCATTTT. Its protein product is CASSLAGDNQPQHF.

V is TRBV5-1 and J is TRBJ2-3; 9 bases map to TRBD2. Per germline, CDR1 SGHRS and CDR2 YFSETQ. The CDR3 extends over 18 amino acids. Germline trimming cut 2 bases from V and 6 bases from J; bases unmatched to any gene: 16. The DNA for the CDR3 is TGCGCCAGCAGCTTTCTTCTGGTTGGCGGGGGGGCCTGGGATACGCAGTATTTT. It translates to CASSFLLVGGGAWDTQYF.

The chain couples TRBV4-3 to TRBJ1-3; D remains ambiguous. CDR1 is LGHNA, CDR2 YSLEER, per germline. Trimming removed 4 bases at V and 1 base at J, with 8 bases between. This CDR3 is built from 14 residues. The CDR3 DNA reads as TGCGCCAGCAGCCCTGAGTTGTCTGGAAACACCATATATTTT. Translation: CASSPELSGNTIYF.

CDR3 amino acids: CASSFDSDNEKLFF. The CDR3 bases are TGTGCCAGCAGCTTTGACAGTGATAATGAAAAACTGTTTTTT. The rearrangement joins TRBV5-8 to TRBJ1-4, with D possibly being TRBD1 (5 bases). Germline loops: CDR1 SGHTS, CDR2 YDEGEE. The CDR3 totals 14 residues. Trimming removed 2 bases from V and 4 bases from J, with 9 bases in between.

The V call is TRBV30, the J call TRBJ2-7; D is possibly TRBD1 (5 bases). The CDR3 contains 12 residues. The germline V gene has CDR1 GTSNPN and CDR2 SVGIG (reference sequence). The V and J ends lost 4 bases and 2 bases respectively, with 9 bases between them. The CDR3: CAWMGQTYEQYF. In DNA form, the CDR3 reads TGTGCCTGGATGGGGCAGACCTACGAGCAGTACTTC.

The chain uses TRBV6-6 and TRBJ2-7; TRBD1 agrees at 11 bases. V dropped 2 bases and J dropped 4; count of bases not matched to a gene: 4. Germline V gene data show CDR1 as MNHNY and CDR2 as SVGAGI (reference sequence). The CDR3 covers 15 residues. CDR3 in amino acids: CASSYAGTGGYEQYF. The CDR3, as DNA: TGTGCCAGCAGTTACGCAGGGACAGGGGGATACGAGCAGTACTTC.

V is TRBV5-6 and J is TRBJ2-7, with D perhaps TRBD2 (6 bases). The CDR3 totals 13 residues. Germline V gene lookup returns CDR1 SGHDT and CDR2 YYEEEE. Trimming took off 2 bases at V and 1 base at J, with 7 bases between the two ends. CDR3 amino acids: CASSFAGSYEQYF. CDR3 nucleotides: TGTGCCAGCAGCTTCGCGGGGTCCTACGAGCAGTACTTC.

The V call is TRBV14, the J call TRBJ2-7; TRBD2 agrees at 8 bases. The CDR3 is 14 residues long. CDR1 is SGHDN and CDR2 is FVKESK in the germline V gene. V shed 3 bases, J shed 6 bases, and the junction held 7 bases outside the gene matches. The CDR3 coding sequence is TGTGCCAGCAGCCAGGCCGGACTAGCTTTCGAGCAGTACTTC. This codes for CASSQAGLAFEQYF. The whole variable domain, remainder taken from reference TRBV14 and TRBJ2-7, is EAGVTQFPSHSVIEKGQTVTLRCDPISGHDNLYWYRRVMGKEIKFLLHFVKESKQDESGMPNNRFLAERTGGTYSTLKVQPAELEDSGVYFCASSQAGLAFEQYFGPGTRLTVT.

This clone was recorded a few times. V gene TRBV19 combines with J gene TRBJ1-3, with TRBD1 as a possible D gene (6 bases). The CDR3 covers 13 residues. Per the germline V gene, CDR1 is LNHDA and CDR2 is SQIVND (reference sequence). Deletions cut 8 bases from V and 1 base from J, with 9 bases between. The chain's CDR3 is CASYRASGNTIYF. CDR3 DNA: TGTGCCAGTTACAGGGCATCTGGAAACACCATATATTTT.

This clone was counted a single time. The chain combines TRBV25-1 with TRBJ2-5; D call uncertain. The J call is uncertain, as TRBJ2-7 better fits the DNA end. CDR3 length: 11 amino acids. Germline loops: CDR1 MGHDK, CDR2 SYGVNS. The CDR3, as DNA: TGTGCCAGCAGTGGGTCCTACGAGCAGTACTTC. Translation: CASSGSYEQYF.

The sample holds a few counts of this clone. The chain recombines TRBV27 with TRBJ1-1; 12 bases are shared with TRBD1. J gave up 5 bases and V 2 bases, and 3 bases lay outside the gene matches. CDR1 and CDR2 (germline): MNHEY, SMNVEV (reference sequence). There are 15 residues in the CDR3. The CDR3 sequence: CASSLRDRGRTEAFF. DNA of the CDR3: TGTGCCAGCAGTTTACGGGACAGGGGGCGGACTGAAGCTTTCTTT.

V usage is TRBV19 and J usage is TRBJ2-6, with a weak D call TRBD2 (5 bases). The germline V gene encodes CDR1 LNHDA and CDR2 SQIVND (reference sequence). The CDR3 runs 14 residues. V was clipped by 1 base and J by 8 bases, with 9 bases between them. CDR3 loop: CASSIAGNTNVLTF. The CDR3 DNA follows: TGTGCCAGTAGTATAGCGGGGAATACCAACGTCCTGACTTTC.

This chain connects TRBV19 to TRBJ2-5, with 11 bases aligning to TRBD2. CDR1 LNHDA and CDR2 SQIVND come from the germline V gene (reference sequence). The V gene end was trimmed by 5 bases and the J gene end by 7 bases; junction bases not matched to a gene: 6. The CDR3 runs 14 residues. The CDR3 spells CASSYASGRRTQYF. Here the CDR3 DNA reads TGTGCCAGTAGTTACGCTAGCGGGAGGAGGACCCAGTACTTC.

V is TRBV7-9 and J is TRBJ1-6; unclear D gene. The CDR3 sequence is 14 residues long. CDR1 is SEHNR and CDR2 is FQNEAQ in the germline V gene (reference sequence). The V gene lost 6 bases and the J gene lost 6 bases, with 12 bases spanning the gap. The CDR3 DNA sequence: TGTGCCAGCAGGGCCACGGAGAGTAATTCACCCCTCCACTTT. Amino acids: CASRATESNSPLHF.

The chain uses TRBV6-5 and TRBJ2-7, with D possibly being TRBD2 (6 bases). With 4 bases removed from V and 3 bases from J, the gap between germline ends came to 16 bases. The CDR3 runs to 15 residues. The germline CDR1 and CDR2 sequences are MNHEY and SVGAGI. The CDR3 is CASSSKTRPDYEQYF. The CDR3 DNA is TGTGCCAGCAGTTCCAAGACTAGACCAGACTACGAGCAGTACTTC.

The chain uses TRBV27 and TRBJ2-5, with a possible D match to TRBD1 (6 bases). The V end was cut by 2 bases, the J end by 3 bases, with 19 bases between. The CDR3 covers 17 residues. Germline V lookup: CDR1 MNHEY, CDR2 SMNVEV (reference sequence). CDR3 region: CASSLAPRRQAKETQYF. CDR3 nucleotide sequence: TGTGCCAGCAGTTTAGCCCCGCGTCGACAGGCTAAAGAGACCCAGTACTTC.